This T cell receptor beta chain was documented in a study of spatial heterogeneity in lung cancer. The wider study: Alpha-chain sequences were consistently detected in smaller numbers than beta-chain sequences.

CDR3 length: 17 amino acids. The germline V gene encodes CDR1 LGHNA and CDR2 YSLEER. Trimming cost V 1 base and J 4 bases; bases outside gene matches: 9. This sample's time point: sample taken at primary tumor resection. TCRs were sequenced from unsorted whole RNA of tumor, nontumor lung or PBMC. Every TCR cDNA molecule bore a unique molecular identifier. TCRdb reanalysed the 5' RACE reads using MiXCR and keeps one entry per CDR3 protein. The repertoire holds tens of thousands of distinct CDR3 sequences, with roughly 12% as singletons. The receptor was isolated from a male donor with early-stage non-small cell lung cancer. This chain joins TRBV4-3 and TRBJ2-3; TRBD2 agrees at 9 bases. Sequences were derived from PBMCs, sampled at surgery. As DNA, the CDR3 is TGCGCCAGCAGCCAAGGTTGGAGCGGGAGGAGGGCAGATACGCAGTATTTT. The encoded protein is CASSQGWSGRRADTQYF.